The 31 T cell receptor beta chains reported below all come from one sample, sequenced in a study of tumor and adjacent non-tumor tissue in lung cancer. No cell sorting was done before RNA was extracted from the tissue. The normal lung tissue was taken more than 3 cm from the tumor edge. A modified ARM-PCR protocol with three rounds of nested PCR amplified TCRbeta. TCRdb analysed the multiplex PCR reads with MiXCR anew, one entry per CDR3 protein. Of 45,000 to 65,000 distinct CDR3 sequences listed, about 70% are singletons. The sample comprised distant non-tumor lung tissue. The receptors were gathered from a woman in her sixties with non-small cell lung cancer.

The gene calls are TRBV7-9 and TRBJ2-2; D is unclear. V lost 2 bases and J lost 10, with 11 bases in between. Germline values: CDR1 SEHNR, CDR2 FQNEAQ (reference sequence). CDR3 size: 13 residues. The CDR3 spells CASSLTSSVELFF. The CDR3 region has the DNA TGTGCCAGCAGCTTAACGTCTTCCGTGGAGCTGTTTTTT.

Note on this clonotype: One end of the junction fails to match germline, which may point to a read error. The rearrangement uses TRBV6-6 and TRBJ2-7; the match to TRBD1 covers 8 bases. This CDR3 spans 12 amino acids. Germline V gene lookup returns CDR1 MNHNY and CDR2 SVGAGI (reference sequence). The CDR3 DNA reads TGTGTCAGCTCGGACAGGGAGTACGAGCAATACTTC. It encodes CVSSDREYEQYF.

Details on this clonotype: An end of the junction does not agree with germline; a read error may underlie this. This chain joins TRBV29-1 and TRBJ2-3; tentatively, D is TRBD2 (6 bases). CDR1 is SQVTM and CDR2 is ANQGSEA in the germline V gene. This CDR3 is 13 amino acids long. The CDR3 sequence: CSASTRGTDRQYF. In DNA, the CDR3 is TGCAGCGCCTCTACGCGGGGTACAGATAGGCAGTATTTT.

V usage is TRBV20-1 and J usage is TRBJ2-3; TRBD1 or TRBD2 may be the D gene (5 bases each). Trimming took 2 bases from V and 6 from J, leaving 15 bases between them. This CDR3 contains 14 residues. CDR1 is DFQATT, CDR2 SNEGSKA, per germline (reference sequence). As DNA, the CDR3 is TGCAGTGCTAGACCGGGACGGGATTACGATACGCAGTATTTT. It codes for CSARPGRDYDTQYF.

In the case of this clonotype: This CDR3 fails to terminate in the conserved phenylalanine or tryptophan, so it likely reflects a read error. The chain combines TRBV6-5 with TRBJ2-1; D gene unclear. CDR1 MNHEY and CDR2 SVGAGI come from the germline V gene. CDR3 length: 14 amino acids. Trimming cost V 8 bases and J 0 bases, with 11 bases left between them. CDR3: CASGFDNSYNEQFL. In nucleotides, the CDR3 is TGTGCCAGCGGTTTCGACAACTCCTACAATGAGCAGTTCCTC.

As concerns this clonotype: A read error may produce the germline difference seen at one junction end. The genes are TRBV5-6 and TRBJ2-6; the D gene is possibly TRBD1 (6 bases). There are 15 residues in the CDR3. The germline V gene encodes CDR1 SGHDT and CDR2 YYEEEE. The CDR3 DNA reads TGTGCCAGCAGCTTCAGGGGCACTGGGGTCAACGTCCTGAATTTC. Translation gives CASSFRGTGVNVLNF.

Details on this clonotype: Here the CDR3 omits its conserved ending phenylalanine or tryptophan, so a read error is the likely source. The rearrangement joins TRBV11-2 to TRBJ2-3; tentatively, D is TRBD2 (6 bases). The CDR3 loop spans 16 amino acids. Trimming took 5 bases from V and 1 from J, leaving 16 bases between them. Germline V CDR1 and CDR2: SGHAT, FQNNGV. The CDR3 protein is CASSRTLTGGTDTQYS. The CDR3 DNA is TGTGCCAGCAGCCGAACTCTAACGGGGGGCACAGATACGCAGTATTCT.

On this clonotype itself: Lacking the conserved final phenylalanine or tryptophan, this CDR3 likely reflects a read error. The gene calls are TRBV27 and TRBJ2-1; the match to TRBD1 covers 8 bases. Germline V gene sequence: CDR1 MNHEY, CDR2 SMNVEV (reference sequence). The CDR3 covers 12 residues. The CDR3 loop is CVSQTGVNEQFL. DNA for the CDR3: TGTGTCAGCCAGACAGGGGTCAATGAGCAGTTCCTC.

Concerning this clonotype: This is likely a read error, given that the CDR3 carries no conserved phenylalanine or tryptophan at its end. This chain links TRBV6-2 or TRBV6-3 with TRBJ2-2, with TRBD2 as a possible D gene (5 bases). This CDR3 region has 17 residues. From germline, CDR1 is MNHEY and CDR2 SVGEGT. The CDR3 coding sequence is TGTGCCAGCAGTTACACCCAACAGAGGGCCAATACCGAGGAGCTGTTTTTA. Its protein is CASSYTQQRANTEELFL.

This clonotype came up a few times. The genes are TRBV11-2 and TRBJ2-1, with TRBD2 identical over 9 bases. This CDR3 contains 19 residues. Germline assignment: CDR1 SGHAT and CDR2 FQNNGV. Trimming took 3 bases from V and 4 from J; bases not matched to a gene: 16. Here the CDR3 DNA reads TGTGCCAGCAGCTTGAGGGCGGTAGCGGGGGACCTAGGGTACAATGAGCAGTTCTTC. This gives the protein CASSLRAVAGDLGYNEQFF.

This clonotype was seen more than once but under ten times. A much larger clone differs from this one at a single base, so this may be a read error. J is TRBJ1-6 and V is TRBV5-6; 9 bases line up with TRBD1. Looked up from germline, CDR1 is SGHDT and CDR2 is YYEEEE. The length of the CDR3 is 14 residues. The CDR3 DNA sequence: TGTGCCAGCAGCCTACAGGGGGCTAGTTCACCCTTCCACTTT. It yields the protein CASSLQGASSPFHF.

The chain links TRBV6-2 or TRBV6-3 to TRBJ2-3; either TRBD1 or TRBD2 may supply D (6 bases each). CDR1 and CDR2 (germline): MNHEY, SVGEGT. V was shortened by 8 bases and J by 6 bases, with 18 bases between the two germline ends. The CDR3 covers 14 residues. CDR3 loop: CASQGGRGPDTQYF. The CDR3, as DNA: TGTGCCAGCCAAGGGGGGAGAGGGCCTGATACGCAGTATTTT.

Of note for this clonotype: The junction and the germline gene differ at one end; a read error may be behind it. The chain uses TRBV6-6 and TRBJ2-2; TRBD1 matches 12 bases. Germline CDR1 and CDR2: MNHNY and SVGAGI (reference sequence). This CDR3 spans 15 amino acids. The CDR3 DNA is TGTGCTAGCAGTCCCGGGACAGGGGGCACCGGGGAGCTGTCTTTT. Protein sequence: CASSPGTGGTGELSF.

The J gene is TRBJ1-5, the V gene TRBV10-3; TRBD1 agrees at 11 bases. The CDR3 sequence is 19 residues long. Germline V gene data show CDR1 as ENHRY and CDR2 as SYGVKD. J lost 1 base, V lost 11 bases, and 19 bases had no gene match. Here the CDR3 DNA reads TGTGCCGTCATCACAAGGGGGACAGGGGGGCCCTTAAGCAATCAGCCCCAGCATTTT. Translating gives CAVITRGTGGPLSNQPQHF.

J is TRBJ1-4 and V is TRBV4-3; D is possibly TRBD1 (5 bases). V lost 4 bases and J lost 10, with 22 bases in between. From germline, CDR1 is LGHNA and CDR2 YSLEER. The CDR3 has 16 residues. CDR3: CASSRKSSGGSGKLFF. CDR3 DNA sequence: TGCGCCAGCAGCCGCAAGTCGAGTGGGGGAAGCGGAAAACTGTTTTTT.

This clonotype occurred many times. The rearrangement uses TRBV12-3 or TRBV12-4 and TRBJ1-2, with D tentatively TRBD1 (6 bases). The CDR3 spans 13 residues. Trimming left V 4 bases short and J 4 bases short, with 10 bases between. The CDR3 bases are TGTGCCAGCAGTTCGCAGGGGTTCTATGGCTACACCTTC. Amino acid sequence: CASSSQGFYGYTF.

This clonotype was recorded many times. This chain links TRBV6-5 with TRBJ1-3; D remains ambiguous. Per germline, CDR1 MNHEY and CDR2 SVGAGI. V was shortened by 4 bases and J by 1 base, with 8 bases between the two germline ends. CDR3 length: 14 residues. Here the CDR3 reads CASSLLGSGNTIYF. The CDR3 region has the DNA TGTGCCAGCAGTTTATTGGGATCTGGAAACACCATATATTTT.

A word on this clonotype: With a much larger clone just one base away, this may be a read error. The chain uses TRBV20-1 and TRBJ2-7, with D perhaps given as TRBD1 or TRBD2 (6 bases each). Germline lookup yields CDR1 DFQATT and CDR2 SNEGSKA (reference sequence). The CDR3 is 17 residues long. The CDR3 protein is CSAEGGATYISSYDQYF. CDR3 nucleotide sequence: TGCAGTGCTGAGGGGGGCGCGACGTACATTTCCTCCTACGACCAGTACTTC.

For this clonotype: This is likely a read error, given that the CDR3 carries no conserved phenylalanine or tryptophan at its end. The rearrangement uses TRBV20-1 and TRBJ2-7; no clear D. The CDR3 extends over 16 amino acids. Per the germline V gene, CDR1 is DFQATT and CDR2 is SNEGSKA (reference sequence). Trimming took 3 bases from V and 5 from J, leaving 23 bases between them. In DNA form, the CDR3 reads TGCAGTGCTAGTCCATGGGATCGCCCCCGTGGCCACGAGCAGTACTCC. Its translation is CSASPWDRPRGHEQYS.

This clonotype has a single count. The junction departs from the called germline gene at one end, perhaps through a read error. The V and J genes are TRBV6-2 or TRBV6-3 and TRBJ2-2, with a weak D call TRBD2 (5 bases). This CDR3 contains 14 residues. CDR1 and CDR2 from the germline V gene are MNHEY and SVGEGT. Here the CDR3 reads CGSSFSSNTGELIF. The DNA for the CDR3 is TGTGGCAGCAGTTTTTCTTCGAACACCGGGGAGCTGATTTTT.

The chain couples TRBV28 to TRBJ2-6; the D is unclear. V gave up 5 bases and J gave up 11 bases, with 22 bases separating them. Germline V gives CDR1 MDHEN, CDR2 SYDVKM. CDR3 size: 16 residues. DNA for the CDR3: TGTGCCAGCAGTACCCCTTTGATCTCTGGTGCCGACGTCCTGACTTTC. Translated: CASSTPLISGADVLTF.

The DNA for the CDR3 is TGTGCCAGCAGTTACAAGGGAGACACCTCTAGTAATCAGCCCCAGCATTTT. Translated: CASSYKGDTSSNQPQHF. The chain joins TRBV6-2 or TRBV6-3 to TRBJ1-5; D gene unclear. V shed 2 bases and J shed 4 bases, with 18 bases lying between them. Germline-derived CDR1 and CDR2 are MNHEY and SVGEGT. There are 17 residues in the CDR3.

This clonotype occurred a few times. Relative to the germline gene, one junction end is altered; a read error may explain this. CDR3 DNA: TGCGCCAGCAGCCCAGGACAAGAAGAGACCCAGTATTTC. It is translated as CASSPGQEETQYF. This sequence joins TRBV5-1 and TRBJ2-5; D is possibly TRBD1 (5 bases). This CDR3 comprises 13 residues. Germline V gene lookup returns CDR1 SGHRS and CDR2 YFSETQ.

The chain employs TRBV28 and TRBJ2-7, with 8 positions matching TRBD1. After removal of 5 bases from V and 3 bases from J, the junction contained 9 bases not matched to a gene. CDR3 length: 15 amino acids. Germline V gene sequence: CDR1 MDHEN, CDR2 SYDVKM. CDR3 amino acids: CASSLFGQGNYEQYF. The CDR3 DNA follows: TGTGCCAGCAGTCTGTTCGGACAGGGCAACTACGAGCAGTACTTC.

On this clonotype: Relative to the germline gene, one junction end is altered; a read error may explain this. This chain connects TRBV6-2 or TRBV6-3 to TRBJ1-5, with TRBD1 as a possible D gene (5 bases). CDR1 and CDR2 from the germline V gene are MNHEY and SVGEGT. The CDR3 sequence is 14 residues long. CDR3 residues: CASRGGGKEQPQFF. The CDR3 DNA follows: TGTGCCAGCAGGGGTGGGGGAAAGGAGCAGCCCCAGTTTTTT.

With respect to this clonotype: A much larger clonotype is one base distant, so this may be a read error. V usage is TRBV28 and J usage is TRBJ1-2; 10 positions match TRBD1. Germline CDR1 and CDR2: MDHEN and SYDVKM. CDR3 length: 16 amino acids. The CDR3 spells CGSTKPTRQGAGGYTF. The CDR3 DNA reads as TGTGGCAGCACCAAGCCCACGAGACAGGGGGCGGGTGGCTACACCTTC.

This clonotype came up many times. A read error may produce the germline difference seen at one junction end. The chain couples TRBV11-1 to TRBJ1-2; D gene uncertain. Germline values: CDR1 SGHAT, CDR2 FQDESV (reference sequence). The CDR3 covers 13 residues. The CDR3 nucleotides are TGTGCCAACAGCGAAGGCGGGTCTATGGCTAACACCTTC. This codes for CANSEGGSMANTF.

A note on this clonotype: The CDR3 ends on some other residue instead of the conserved phenylalanine or tryptophan, so this is likely a read error. The rearrangement joins TRBV6-2 or TRBV6-3 to TRBJ2-6; the D gene is possibly TRBD2 (6 bases). The V gene's germline CDR1 is MNHEY and CDR2 SVGEGT. CDR3 length: 15 residues. The CDR3 sequence is CASSSAGSGANVLTI. CDR3 DNA: TGTGCCAGCAGTTCCGCGGGGTCTGGGGCCAACGTACTGACTATC.

This chain links TRBV28 with TRBJ2-3; D might be TRBD2 (5 bases). The germline CDR1 and CDR2 sequences are MDHEN and SYDVKM. V lost 7 bases and J lost 2, with 16 bases in between. The CDR3 runs 15 residues. This CDR3 is CASNWTGSATDTQYF. The CDR3, as DNA: TGTGCCAGCAATTGGACTGGATCCGCCACAGATACGCAGTATTTT.

As DNA, the CDR3 is TGTGCCAGCAGTTCTGTTGGGCGGCGCAATCAGCCCCAGCATTTT. Translation: CASSSVGRRNQPQHF. The rearrangement joins TRBV6-6 to TRBJ1-5, with unresolved D. The CDR3 runs to 15 residues. Trimming took off 4 bases at V and 2 bases at J, with 12 bases between the two ends. CDR1 and CDR2 (germline): MNHNY, SVGAGI (reference sequence).

This sequence joins TRBV20-1 and TRBJ2-2; either TRBD1 or TRBD2 may fit D (5 bases each). Germline-derived CDR1 and CDR2 are DFQATT and SNEGSKA (reference sequence). The CDR3 spans 18 residues. V lost 5 bases to trimming and J lost 0 bases, with 22 bases between them. CDR3 sequence reads: CSASGWASRATNTGELFF. In DNA, the CDR3 is TGCAGTGCTTCAGGGTGGGCTAGCAGGGCCACGAACACCGGGGAGCTGTTTTTT.